A single sample is the source of the 9 T cell receptor beta chains below, sequenced in a study of blood T cell repertoires in COVID-19. Profiling relied on immunoSEQ multiplex PCR, and the TCRdb table lists in-frame clones only, not all of them. The sample records about 140,000 clones, roughly 90% being singletons. What was sequenced was peripheral blood. These receptors all stem from a man in his 70s with acute or convalescent COVID-19.

J is TRBJ2-5 and V is TRBV6-5; 12 bases fit TRBD1. This CDR3 has 14 residues. V lost 5 bases to trimming and J lost 5 bases; unmatched junction nucleotides: 3. CDR1 and CDR2 from the germline V gene are MNHEY and SVGAGI. The CDR3 spells CASSTGTGGETQYF. CDR3 coding DNA: TGTGCCAGCAGTACCGGGACAGGGGGCGAGACCCAGTACTTC.

V and J are TRBV3-1 (or the pseudogene TRBV3-2) and TRBJ1-2; D ambiguous. The CDR3 consists of 13 residues. Germline CDR1 LGHDT, CDR2 YNNKEL (reference sequence). The V end was cut by 1 base, the J end by 4 bases, with 7 bases between. CDR3 DNA sequence: TGTGCCAGCAGCCAAGCGCGGGCCTATGGCTACACCTTC. It specifies CASSQARAYGYTF.

This rearrangement joins TRBV25-1 to TRBJ2-1; 7 bases match TRBD1. CDR1 is MGHDK and CDR2 is SYGVNS in the germline V gene. Trimming cost V 1 base and J 8 bases; bases outside gene matches: 5. The CDR3 is made up of 14 amino acids. The CDR3 loop is CASSESTGVDEQFF. CDR3 DNA: TGTGCCAGCAGTGAATCCACAGGGGTCGATGAGCAGTTCTTC.

With respect to this clone: Other DNA variants within this sample encode the same CDR3. The chain combines TRBV5-1 with TRBJ2-6, with D possibly TRBD2 on 6 matching bases. Germline lookup yields CDR1 SGHRS and CDR2 YFSETQ. V dropped 0 bases and J dropped 2 bases, with 6 bases sitting between them. This CDR3 is 15 amino acids long. Here the CDR3 DNA reads TGCGCCAGCAGCTTGGGCGGGACTGGGGCCAACGTCCTGACTTTC. Its protein product is CASSLGGTGANVLTF.

The chain is built from TRBV6-5 and TRBJ2-7, with 9 bases fitting TRBD2. With 5 bases clipped from V and 1 base from J, the junction kept 6 bases outside the gene matches. The CDR3 has 15 amino acids. Germline CDR1 is MNHEY and CDR2 is SVGAGI. CDR3 in DNA: TGTGCCAGCAGTACCTCGGGACTAGCATCCTACGAGCAGTACTTC. Protein product: CASSTSGLASYEQYF.

This clone was detected only a few times. The chain joins TRBV7-2 to TRBJ2-7, with TRBD2 matching over 7 bases. Trimming took 1 base from V and 3 from J; bases not matched to a gene: 3. CDR3 length: 14 amino acids. Germline assignment: CDR1 SGHTA and CDR2 FQGNSA. The CDR3 region has the DNA TGTGCCAGCAGCTTAGGGGGGGGATTCTACGAGCAGTACTTC. Translating it yields CASSLGGGFYEQYF.

The DNA for the CDR3 is TGTGCCAGCAGCTTACCCCCAAGGGGCCCCACGGCTGGCTACACCTTC. It codes for CASSLPPRGPTAGYTF. The rearrangement uses TRBV7-9 and TRBJ1-2; a weak D match, TRBD1 (5 bases). Germline assignment: CDR1 SEHNR and CDR2 FQNEAQ (reference sequence). The length of the CDR3 is 16 residues. Trimming took off 2 bases at V and 7 bases at J, with 20 bases between the two ends. The variable domain in full, with the rest retrieved from reference TRBV7-9 and TRBJ1-2, is DTGVSQNPRHKITKRGQNVTFRCDPISEHNRLYWYRQTLGQGPEFLTYFQNEAQLEKSRLLSDRFSAERPKGSFSTLEIQRTEQGDSAMYLCASSLPPRGPTAGYTFGSGTRLTVV.

This clone has a single count. The chain recombines TRBV5-4 with TRBJ2-1; TRBD2 aligns across 16 bases. The germline V gene has CDR1 SGHNT and CDR2 YYREEE (reference sequence). Trimming cost V 4 bases and J 1 base; bases outside gene matches: 5. This CDR3 has 18 residues. CDR3 sequence reads: CASSGGTSGRASYNEQFF. Written as DNA, the CDR3 is TGTGCCAGCAGCGGCGGGACTAGCGGGAGGGCTTCCTACAATGAGCAGTTCTTC.

The chain links TRBV6-4 to TRBJ2-3, with 11 bases identical to TRBD2. The CDR3 sequence is 16 residues long. V was clipped by 6 bases and J by 3 bases; unmatched bases: 8. From germline, CDR1 is MRHNA and CDR2 SNTAGT. The CDR3: CASSNLAGGGTDTQYF. In DNA form, the CDR3 reads TGTGCCAGCAGCAATCTAGCGGGGGGCGGAACAGATACGCAGTATTTT.